This T cell receptor (beta chain) was identified during a study of blood T cell repertoires in COVID-19. Across the whole study: COVID-19 samples collected from the United States, Italy and Spain covered acute and convalescent phases. From T cells, B-cell-depleted T cells, or PBMCs came the material, which was cDNA or gDNA.

The CDR3 has 16 amino acids. Germline CDR1 is SGHRS and CDR2 is YFSETQ. With V trimmed by 7 bases and J by 3 bases, 11 bases remained unmatched. As processed by the authors: Cell counts per sample came from amplifying reference gene primers. Libraries were prepared by immunoSEQ multiplex PCR; TCRdb keeps only in-frame clonotypes and omits some of them. V and J calls and clone size follow that table, whereas D and trimming were derived from the DNA. The sample yields around 280,000 clones, approximately 86% seen once. Sample: peripheral blood. The chain has TRBV5-1 and TRBJ1-4, with TRBD1 identical over 8 bases. The receptor's source is a woman between 45 and 60 years old with active or convalescent COVID-19. DNA of the CDR3: TGCGCCAGCGAGACAGGGGACGGCGGATCTAATGAAAAACTGTTTTTT. Translation: CASETGDGGSNEKLFF.